The next 2 T cell receptor beta chains were all read from a single sample in a study of immune evolution from preneoplasia to lung adenocarcinoma. Repertoires were generated with immunoSEQ multiplex PCR, while TCRdb's copy carries only in-frame clones and drops some. The data show some 5,100 clones, about four fifths seen once. The sample consisted of FFPE normal lung tissue adjacent to the tumor. The source is a person aged 50 to 70 with lung adenocarcinoma.

The chain has TRBV10-3 and TRBJ2-1; TRBD2 might be the D (5 bases). Trimming left V 0 bases short and J 2 bases short, with 11 bases between. The CDR3 is 16 amino acids. Germline assignment: CDR1 ENHRY and CDR2 SYGVKD. The CDR3 DNA follows: TGTGCCATCAGTGAGTCGAGGACTGCCACCTACAATGAGCAGTTCTTC. This translates into CAISESRTATYNEQFF.

V gene TRBV19 combines with J gene TRBJ1-5; tentatively, D is TRBD1 (6 bases). The CDR3 sequence is 16 residues long. The germline V gene encodes CDR1 LNHDA and CDR2 SQIVND (reference sequence). The V gene lost 7 bases and the J gene lost 5 bases, with 21 bases spanning the gap. The CDR3 DNA sequence: TGTGCCAGTATGGCCCTAGGGGGAAGTCGTCATCAGCCCCAGCATTTT. As protein: CASMALGGSRHQPQHF.